This T cell receptor beta chain was identified in a study of OX40 agonist ivuxolimab in advanced cancers. Study context: People who had prior anti-PD-1, anti-PD-L1 or anti-CTLA-4 therapy could take part, and around 43% had some.

With autoimmune disease history or systemic immunosuppression, patients were excluded. Libraries were prepared by immunoSEQ multiplex PCR; TCRdb keeps only in-frame clonotypes and omits some of them. Of 20,000 to 25,000 clones listed, around 84% are singletons. The CDR3 is 14 residues long. The V gene's germline CDR1 is SGDLS and CDR2 YYNGEE. The V and J genes are TRBV9 and TRBJ2-5; the match to TRBD1 covers 7 bases. The DNA end lines up better with TRBJ2-7; the J call may be wrong. This receptor was taken from an adult with an advanced solid tumor such as melanoma, head and neck, liver or kidney cancer. The sample here was CD4+ or CD8+ T cells sorted from blood, taken in a trial of the OX40 agonist ivuxolimab. The CDR3 DNA sequence: TGTGCCAGCAGCGTCACAGGGGACTCCTACGAGCAGTACTTC. Translation: CASSVTGDSYEQYF.